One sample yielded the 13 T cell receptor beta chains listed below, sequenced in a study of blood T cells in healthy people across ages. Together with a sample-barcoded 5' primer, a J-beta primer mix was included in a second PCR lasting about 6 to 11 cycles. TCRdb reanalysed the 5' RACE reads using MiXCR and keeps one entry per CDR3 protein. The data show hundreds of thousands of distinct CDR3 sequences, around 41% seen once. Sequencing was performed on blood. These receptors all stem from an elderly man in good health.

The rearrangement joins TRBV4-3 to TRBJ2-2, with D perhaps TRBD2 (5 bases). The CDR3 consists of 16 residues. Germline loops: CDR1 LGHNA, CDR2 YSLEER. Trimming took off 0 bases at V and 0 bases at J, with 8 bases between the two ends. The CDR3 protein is CASSQDDSANTGELFF. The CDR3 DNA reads TGCGCCAGCAGCCAAGATGATAGCGCGAACACCGGGGAGCTGTTTTTT.

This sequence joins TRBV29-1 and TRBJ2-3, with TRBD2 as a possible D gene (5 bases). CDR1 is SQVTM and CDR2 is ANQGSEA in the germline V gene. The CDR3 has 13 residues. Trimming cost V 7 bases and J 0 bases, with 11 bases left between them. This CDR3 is CSAGKPSTDTQYF. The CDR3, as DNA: TGCAGCGCGGGGAAGCCGAGCACAGATACGCAGTATTTT.

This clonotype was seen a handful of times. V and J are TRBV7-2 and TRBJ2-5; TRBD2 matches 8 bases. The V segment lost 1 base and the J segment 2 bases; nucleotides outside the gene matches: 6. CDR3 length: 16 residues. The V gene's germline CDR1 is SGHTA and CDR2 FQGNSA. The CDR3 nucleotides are TGTGCCAGCAGCTTAGAATTTGCGGGGGGACAAGAGACCCAGTACTTC. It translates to CASSLEFAGGQETQYF.

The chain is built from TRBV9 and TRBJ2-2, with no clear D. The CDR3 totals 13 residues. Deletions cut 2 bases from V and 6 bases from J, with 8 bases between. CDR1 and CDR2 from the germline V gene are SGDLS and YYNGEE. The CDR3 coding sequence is TGTGCCAGCAGCGTCAGTGGATCCGGGGAGCTGTTTTTT. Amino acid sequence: CASSVSGSGELFF. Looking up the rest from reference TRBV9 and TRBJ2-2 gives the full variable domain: DSGVTQTPKHLITATGQRVTLRCSPRSGDLSVYWYQQSLDQGLQFLIQYYNGEERAKGNILERFSAQQFPDLHSELNLSSLELGDSALYFCASSVSGSGELFFGEGSRLTVL.

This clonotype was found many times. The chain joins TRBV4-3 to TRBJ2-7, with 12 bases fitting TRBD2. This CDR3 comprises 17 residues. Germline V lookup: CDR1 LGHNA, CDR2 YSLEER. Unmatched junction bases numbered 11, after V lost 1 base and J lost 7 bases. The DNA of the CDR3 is TGCGCCAGCAGCCAAGCCTTGCTAGCGGGAGGGCGAGGGGAGCAGTACTTC. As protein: CASSQALLAGGRGEQYF.

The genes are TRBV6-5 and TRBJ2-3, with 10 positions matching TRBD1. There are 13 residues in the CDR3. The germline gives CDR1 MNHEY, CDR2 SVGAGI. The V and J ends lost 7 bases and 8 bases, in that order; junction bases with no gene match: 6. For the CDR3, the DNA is TGTGCCAGCAAGACAGGGGGCGGAGGTACGCAGTATTTT. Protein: CASKTGGGGTQYF.

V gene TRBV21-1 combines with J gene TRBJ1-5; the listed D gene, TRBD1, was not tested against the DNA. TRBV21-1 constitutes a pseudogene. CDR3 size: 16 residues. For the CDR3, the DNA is TGTGCCAGCAGCATTTCCGGGACAGGTCCATCAAAGCCCCAGCATTTT. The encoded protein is CASSISGTGPSKPQHF.

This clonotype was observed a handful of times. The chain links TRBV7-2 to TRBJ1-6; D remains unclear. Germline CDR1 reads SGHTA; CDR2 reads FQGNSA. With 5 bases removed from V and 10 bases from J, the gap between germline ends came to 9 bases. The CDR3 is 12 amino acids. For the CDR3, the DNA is TGTGCCAGCAGCGAGAAGGACTCACCCCTCCACTTT. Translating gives CASSEKDSPLHF. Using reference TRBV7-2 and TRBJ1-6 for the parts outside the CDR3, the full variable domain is GAGVSQSPSNKVTEKGKDVELRCDPISGHTALYWYRQSLGQGLEFLIYFQGNSAPDKSGLPSDRFSAERTGGSVSTLTIQRTQQEDSAVYLCASSEKDSPLHFGNGTRLTVT.

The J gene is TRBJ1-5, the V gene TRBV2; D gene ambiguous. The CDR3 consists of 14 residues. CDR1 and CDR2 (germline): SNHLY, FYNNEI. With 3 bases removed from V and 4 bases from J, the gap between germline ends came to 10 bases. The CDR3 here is CASSEGTSNQPQHF. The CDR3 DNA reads TGTGCCAGCAGTGAGGGAACATCTAATCAGCCCCAGCATTTT.

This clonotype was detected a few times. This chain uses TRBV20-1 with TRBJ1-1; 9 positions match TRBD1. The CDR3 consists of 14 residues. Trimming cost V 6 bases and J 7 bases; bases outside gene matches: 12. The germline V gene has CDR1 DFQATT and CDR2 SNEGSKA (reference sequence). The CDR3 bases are TGCAGTGCCCTTCGGGGACAGGGAGGTTATGAAGCTTTCTTT. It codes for CSALRGQGGYEAFF.

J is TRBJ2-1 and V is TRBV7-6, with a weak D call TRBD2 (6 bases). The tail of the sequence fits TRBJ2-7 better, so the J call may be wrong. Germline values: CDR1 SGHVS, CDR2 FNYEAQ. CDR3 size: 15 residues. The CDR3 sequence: CASSLSSGTYNEQYF. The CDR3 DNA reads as TGTGCCAGCAGCTTAAGTAGCGGAACTTACAATGAGCAGTACTTC.

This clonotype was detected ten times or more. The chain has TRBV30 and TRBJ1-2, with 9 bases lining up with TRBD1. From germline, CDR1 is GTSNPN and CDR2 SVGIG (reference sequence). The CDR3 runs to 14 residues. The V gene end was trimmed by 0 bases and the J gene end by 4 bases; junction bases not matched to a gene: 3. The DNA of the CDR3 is TGTGCCTGGAGTGTACAGGGGGCTAGCTATGGCTACACCTTC. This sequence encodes CAWSVQGASYGYTF. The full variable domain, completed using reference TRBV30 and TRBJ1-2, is SQTIHQWPATLVQPVGSPLSLECTVEGTSNPNLYWYRQAAGRGLQLLFYSVGIGQISSEVPQNLSASRPQDRQFILSSKKLLLSDSGFYLCAWSVQGASYGYTFGSGTRLTVV.

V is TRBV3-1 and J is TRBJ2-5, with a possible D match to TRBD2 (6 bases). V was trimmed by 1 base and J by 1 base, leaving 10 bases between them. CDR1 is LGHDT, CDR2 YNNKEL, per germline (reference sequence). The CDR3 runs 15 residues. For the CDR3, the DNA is TGTGCCAGCAGCCAAGTTGGCGGGACCCAAGAGACCCAGTACTTC. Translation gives CASSQVGGTQETQYF.